This TCR beta chain derives from a study of shared clonotypes between healthy human individuals. V dropped 5 bases and J dropped 2; count of bases not matched to a gene: 8. This CDR3 is built from 16 residues. Germline-derived CDR1 and CDR2 are MNHEY and SMNVEV (reference sequence). Assay execution proceeded at the deep level. For sorted subsets, 150 to 200 ng DNA per replicate equaled roughly 30,000 T cell genomes. The data were produced by immunoSEQ multiplex PCR, yet TCRdb's version contains in-frame clones alone and is incomplete. The sample lists 650,000 to 800,000 clones, 72% seen once, with approximately 1.8% in the top ten.

What was sequenced was memory CD4+ T cells sorted from blood. Noted subset: CD45RA-negative fraction. This TCR derives from a woman in her 30s in good health. The gene calls are TRBV27 and TRBJ2-7, with 11 bases matching TRBD2. CDR3 region: CASSILTSGDPYEQYF. The CDR3 DNA is TGTGCCAGCAGTATATTGACTAGCGGGGACCCCTACGAGCAGTACTTC.